These 4 T cell receptor beta chains share one sample of origin, sequenced in a study of cytomegalovirus exposure and HLA in healthy donors. The PCR employed 60 Vbeta primers together with 13 Jbeta primers. Libraries were prepared by immunoSEQ multiplex PCR; TCRdb keeps only in-frame clonotypes and omits some of them. The repertoire holds 150,000 to 200,000 clones, with around 81% as singletons. Specimen: PBMCs. These receptors all come from a woman in her 40s in good health and CMV-seronegative.

The chain is built from TRBV5-8 and TRBJ1-5; D is perhaps TRBD1 (6 bases). This CDR3 is built from 14 residues. V was clipped by 0 bases and J by 8 bases, with 12 bases between them. The germline V gene has CDR1 SGHTS and CDR2 YDEGEE. The CDR3 region has the DNA TGTGCCAGCAGCTTGGGACAGGCTGGGGAGCCCCAGCATTTT. It translates to CASSLGQAGEPQHF.

The chain is built from TRBV7-3 and TRBJ2-4; 9 nucleotides agree with TRBD1. Germline V lookup: CDR1 SGHTA, CDR2 FQGTGA. The CDR3 contains 17 residues. V was clipped by 4 bases and J by 2 bases; unmatched bases: 9. The CDR3 reads CASSYEGGQGSKNIQYF. In DNA form, the CDR3 reads TGTGCCAGCAGCTACGAGGGGGGACAGGGCTCCAAAAACATTCAGTACTTC.

The J gene is TRBJ2-1, the V gene TRBV6-4; maybe TRBD2 (5 bases). CDR3 length equals 13 residues. Germline values: CDR1 MRHNA, CDR2 SNTAGT. V dropped 3 bases and J dropped 9 bases, with 12 bases sitting between them. The CDR3 coding sequence is TGTGCCAGCAGTGAGGACTCTGCTAGTGAGCAGTTCTTC. This codes for CASSEDSASEQFF.

The V and J genes are TRBV7-3 and TRBJ1-2; 7 nucleotides align to TRBD1. This CDR3 spans 15 amino acids. Germline assignment: CDR1 SGHTA and CDR2 FQGTGA. Trimming cost V 0 bases and J 7 bases; bases outside gene matches: 8. DNA for the CDR3: TGTGCCAGCAGCTTAACGGGTCAGGGGGTGGGTGGCTACACCTTC. Translating it yields CASSLTGQGVGGYTF.